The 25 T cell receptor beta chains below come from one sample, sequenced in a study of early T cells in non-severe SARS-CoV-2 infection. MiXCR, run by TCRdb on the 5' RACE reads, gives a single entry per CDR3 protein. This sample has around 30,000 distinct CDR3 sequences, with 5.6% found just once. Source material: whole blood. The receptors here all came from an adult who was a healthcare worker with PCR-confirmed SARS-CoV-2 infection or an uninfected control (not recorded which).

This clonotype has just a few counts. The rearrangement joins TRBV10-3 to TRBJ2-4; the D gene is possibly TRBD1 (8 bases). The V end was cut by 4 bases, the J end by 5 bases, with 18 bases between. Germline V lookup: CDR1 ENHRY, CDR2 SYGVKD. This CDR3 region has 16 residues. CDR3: CAISVTGAAGENIQYF. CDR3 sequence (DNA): TGTGCCATCAGTGTGACAGGGGCCGCGGGGGAAAACATTCAGTACTTC.

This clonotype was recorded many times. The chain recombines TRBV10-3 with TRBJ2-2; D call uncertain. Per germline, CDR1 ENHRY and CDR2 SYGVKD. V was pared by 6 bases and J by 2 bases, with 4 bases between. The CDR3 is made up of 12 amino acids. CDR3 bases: TGTGCCATCAGACAAAACACCGGGGAGCTGTTTTTT. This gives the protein CAIRQNTGELFF.

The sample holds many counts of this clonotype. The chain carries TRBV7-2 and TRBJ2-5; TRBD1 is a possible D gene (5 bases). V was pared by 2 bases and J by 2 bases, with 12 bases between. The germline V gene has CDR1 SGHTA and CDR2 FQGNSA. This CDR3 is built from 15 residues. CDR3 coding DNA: TGTGCCAGCAGCTTATTGTGGGGCCAGCAAGAGACCCAGTACTTC. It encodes CASSLLWGQQETQYF.

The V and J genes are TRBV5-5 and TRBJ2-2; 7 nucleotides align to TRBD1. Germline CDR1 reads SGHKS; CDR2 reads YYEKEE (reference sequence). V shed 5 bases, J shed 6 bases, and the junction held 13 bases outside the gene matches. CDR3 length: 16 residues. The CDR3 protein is CASSFSFPTGAGELFF. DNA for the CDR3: TGTGCCAGCAGTTTTAGCTTCCCAACAGGGGCCGGGGAGCTGTTTTTT.

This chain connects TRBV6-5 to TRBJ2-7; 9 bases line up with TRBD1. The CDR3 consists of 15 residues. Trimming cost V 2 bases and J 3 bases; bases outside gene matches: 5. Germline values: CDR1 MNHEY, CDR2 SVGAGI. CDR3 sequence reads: CASSYGGQGNYEQYF. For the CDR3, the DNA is TGTGCCAGCAGTTACGGGGGACAGGGAAACTACGAGCAGTACTTC.

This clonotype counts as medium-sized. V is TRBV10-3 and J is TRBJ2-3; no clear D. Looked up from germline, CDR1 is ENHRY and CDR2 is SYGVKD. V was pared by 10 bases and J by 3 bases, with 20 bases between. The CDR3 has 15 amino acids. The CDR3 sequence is CATLAGGVRTDTQYF. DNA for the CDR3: TGTGCCACCTTAGCCGGTGGGGTGAGGACAGATACGCAGTATTTT.

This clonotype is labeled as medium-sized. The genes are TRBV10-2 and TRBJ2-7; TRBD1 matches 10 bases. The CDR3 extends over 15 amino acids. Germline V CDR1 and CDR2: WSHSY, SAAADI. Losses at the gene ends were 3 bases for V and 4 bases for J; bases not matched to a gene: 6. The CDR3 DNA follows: TGCGCCAGCAGTGAACCGGGACAGGGGATTTACGAGCAGTACTTC. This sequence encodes CASSEPGQGIYEQYF.

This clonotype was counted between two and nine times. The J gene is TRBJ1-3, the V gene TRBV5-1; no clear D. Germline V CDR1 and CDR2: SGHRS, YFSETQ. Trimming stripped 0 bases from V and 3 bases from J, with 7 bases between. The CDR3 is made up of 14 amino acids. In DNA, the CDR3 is TGCGCCAGCAGCTTGGAAGGAGGTGGAAACACCATATATTTT. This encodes CASSLEGGGNTIYF.

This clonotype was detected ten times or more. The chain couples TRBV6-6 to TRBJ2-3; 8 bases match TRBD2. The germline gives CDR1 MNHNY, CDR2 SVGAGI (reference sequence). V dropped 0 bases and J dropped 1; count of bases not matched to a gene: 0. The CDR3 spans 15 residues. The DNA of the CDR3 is TGTGCCAGCAGTTACTCGCGGGGGGGCACAGATACGCAGTATTTT. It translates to CASSYSRGGTDTQYF.

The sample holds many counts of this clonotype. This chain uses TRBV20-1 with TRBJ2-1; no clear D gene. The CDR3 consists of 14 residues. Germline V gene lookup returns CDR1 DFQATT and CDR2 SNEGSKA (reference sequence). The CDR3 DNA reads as TGCAGCGTGGCCCGGGCCGTGGACTACAATGAGCAGTTCTTC. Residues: CSVARAVDYNEQFF.

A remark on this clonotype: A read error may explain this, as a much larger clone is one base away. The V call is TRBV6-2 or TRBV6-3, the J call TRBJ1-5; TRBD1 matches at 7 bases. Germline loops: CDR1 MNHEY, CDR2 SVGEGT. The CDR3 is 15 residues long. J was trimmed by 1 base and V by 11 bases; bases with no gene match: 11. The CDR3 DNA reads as TGTGCCGGCAATATACAGGGGCTAAGCAATCAGCCCCAGCATTTT. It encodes CAGNIQGLSNQPQHF.

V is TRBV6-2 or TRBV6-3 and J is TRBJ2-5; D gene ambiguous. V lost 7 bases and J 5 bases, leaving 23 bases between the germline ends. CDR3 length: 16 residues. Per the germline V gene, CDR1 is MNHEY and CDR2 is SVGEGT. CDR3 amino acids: CASKDAPPPFPETQYF. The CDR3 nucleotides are TGTGCCAGCAAAGACGCCCCTCCACCGTTCCCGGAGACCCAGTACTTC.

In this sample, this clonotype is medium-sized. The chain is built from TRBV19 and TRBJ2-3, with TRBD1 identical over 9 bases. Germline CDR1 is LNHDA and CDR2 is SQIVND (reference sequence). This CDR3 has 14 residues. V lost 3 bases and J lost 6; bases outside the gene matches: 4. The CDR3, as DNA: TGTGCCAGTAGTATGAACAGGGGGCACGATACGCAGTATTTT. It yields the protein CASSMNRGHDTQYF. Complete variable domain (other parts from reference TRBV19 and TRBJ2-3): DGGITQSPKYLFRKEGQNVTLSCEQNLNHDAMYWYRQDPGQGLRLIYYSQIVNDFQKGDIAEGYSVSREKKESFPLTVTSAQKNPTAFYLCASSMNRGHDTQYFGPGTRLTVL.

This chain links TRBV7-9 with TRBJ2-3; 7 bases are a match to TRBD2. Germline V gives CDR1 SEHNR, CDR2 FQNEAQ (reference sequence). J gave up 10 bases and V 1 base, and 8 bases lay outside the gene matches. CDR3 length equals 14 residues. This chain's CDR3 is CASSLEWRESSQYF. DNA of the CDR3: TGTGCCAGCAGCTTAGAGTGGCGGGAGAGCTCGCAGTATTTT.

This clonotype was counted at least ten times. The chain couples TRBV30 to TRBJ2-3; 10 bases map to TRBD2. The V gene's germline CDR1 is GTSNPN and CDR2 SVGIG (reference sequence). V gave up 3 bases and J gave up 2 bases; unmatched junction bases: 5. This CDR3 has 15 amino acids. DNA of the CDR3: TGTGCCTGGAGCGGGCTAGCGGGAGTCACAGATACGCAGTATTTT. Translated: CAWSGLAGVTDTQYF.

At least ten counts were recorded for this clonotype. The CDR3 nucleotides are TGTGCCAGCAGACGAATAACAGGGAGTCAGCCCCAGCATTTT. Translated: CASRRITGSQPQHF. This chain joins TRBV6-1 and TRBJ1-5, with D possibly TRBD1 on 6 matching bases. Germline CDR1 MNHNS, CDR2 SASEGT. Trimming removed 6 bases from V and 6 bases from J, with 15 bases in between. The CDR3 runs 14 residues.

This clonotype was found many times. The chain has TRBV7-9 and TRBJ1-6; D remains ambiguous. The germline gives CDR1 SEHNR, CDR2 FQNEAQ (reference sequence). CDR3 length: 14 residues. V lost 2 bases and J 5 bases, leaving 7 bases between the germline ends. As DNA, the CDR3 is TGTGCCAGCAGCTTATCCAGGAATAATTCACCCCTCCACTTT. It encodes CASSLSRNNSPLHF.

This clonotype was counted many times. Here the CDR3 reads CASGLDWANEQFF. CDR3 DNA sequence: TGTGCCAGCGGACTAGATTGGGCCAATGAGCAGTTCTTC. The chain joins TRBV6-1 to TRBJ2-1, with 7 bases lining up with TRBD2. The CDR3 has 13 residues. V lost 8 bases, J lost 6 bases, and 7 bases stayed unmatched. The germline gives CDR1 MNHNS, CDR2 SASEGT.

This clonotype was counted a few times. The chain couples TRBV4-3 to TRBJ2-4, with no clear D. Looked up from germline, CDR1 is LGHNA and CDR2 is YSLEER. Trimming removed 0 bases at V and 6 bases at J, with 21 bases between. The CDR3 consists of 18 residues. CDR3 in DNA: TGCGCCAGCAGCCAAGATTCCCCACGAGTGGGTGGTGTAAACATTCAGTACTTC. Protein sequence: CASSQDSPRVGGVNIQYF.

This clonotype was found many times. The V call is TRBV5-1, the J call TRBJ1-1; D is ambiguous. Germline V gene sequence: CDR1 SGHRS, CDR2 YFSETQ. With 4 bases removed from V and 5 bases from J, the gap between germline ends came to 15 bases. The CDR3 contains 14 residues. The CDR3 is CASSAGLVGTEAFF. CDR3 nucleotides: TGCGCCAGCAGCGCCGGGCTGGTTGGGACTGAAGCTTTCTTT.

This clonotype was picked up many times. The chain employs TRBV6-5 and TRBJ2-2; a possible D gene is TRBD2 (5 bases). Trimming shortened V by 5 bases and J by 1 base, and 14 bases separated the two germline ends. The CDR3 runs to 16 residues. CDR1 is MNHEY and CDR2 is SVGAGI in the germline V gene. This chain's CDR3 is CASSESGMGNTGELFF. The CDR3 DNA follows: TGTGCCAGCAGTGAATCGGGGATGGGGAACACCGGGGAGCTGTTTTTT.

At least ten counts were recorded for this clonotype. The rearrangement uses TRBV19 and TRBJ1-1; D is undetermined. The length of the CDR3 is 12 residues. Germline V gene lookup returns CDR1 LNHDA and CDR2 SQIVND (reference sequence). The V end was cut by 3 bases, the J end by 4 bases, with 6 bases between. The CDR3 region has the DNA TGTGCCAGTAGTATCGGCATCACTGAAGCTTTCTTT. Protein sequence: CASSIGITEAFF.

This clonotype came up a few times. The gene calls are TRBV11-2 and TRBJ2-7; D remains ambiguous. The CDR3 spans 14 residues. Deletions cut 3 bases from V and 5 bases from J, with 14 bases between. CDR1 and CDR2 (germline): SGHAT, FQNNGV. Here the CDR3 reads CASSFTTRLHEQYF. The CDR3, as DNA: TGTGCCAGCAGCTTCACGACACGCCTCCACGAGCAGTACTTC.

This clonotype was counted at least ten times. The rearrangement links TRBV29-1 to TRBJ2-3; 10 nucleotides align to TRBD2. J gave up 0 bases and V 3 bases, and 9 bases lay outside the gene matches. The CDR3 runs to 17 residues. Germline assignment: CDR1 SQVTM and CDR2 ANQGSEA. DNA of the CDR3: TGCAGCGTTGAGGTACTCCAGCGGGGGGGTAGCACAGATACGCAGTATTTT. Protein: CSVEVLQRGGSTDTQYF.

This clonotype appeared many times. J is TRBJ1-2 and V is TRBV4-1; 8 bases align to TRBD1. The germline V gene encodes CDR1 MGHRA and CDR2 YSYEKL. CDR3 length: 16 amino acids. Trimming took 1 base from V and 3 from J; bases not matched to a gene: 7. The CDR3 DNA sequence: TGCGCCAGCAGCCAAGGTCTCCAGGGGGCGCACTATGGCTACACCTTC. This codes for CASSQGLQGAHYGYTF.